This TCR beta chain was documented in a study of control samples from healthy donors and cancer patients (TCRdb year 2020). The library was built by means of the immunoSEQ multiplex PCR assay. In its TCRdb copy, this immuneACCESS table keeps in-frame sequences only and misses some clones. Where compared with another copy, unresolved V genes explain less than half of these, and the others have no known cause. The sample table holds approximately 140,000 clones, of which about 89% were seen once. The ten largest clones add up to about 7.6% of the sample. The junction carries 10 bases between V and J, which are trimmed by 2 bases and 8 bases respectively. The CDR3 numbers 14 residues from cysteine through phenylalanine. Here the CDR3 DNA is all that survives: 42 bases in frame from base 1. CDR1 is given as SGHTA and CDR2 as FQGTGA, both from the germline V gene. On this clone: The clone's antigen remains unknown. It has no much larger one-base neighbor in the sample; base qualities were not kept.

The chain is made from TRBV7-3 and TRBJ1-6; possibly the D gene is TRBD1, per 6 matching bases. This clonotype originated in a man between 18 and 35 years old in good health. The sample comprised blood. The sequence in DNA is TGTGCCAGCAGCTTAGATGGGGGCTATTCACCCCTCCACTTT. It is translated as CASSLDGGYSPLHF.